This T cell receptor (beta chain) was sequenced during a study of memory CD4+ T cells and cytomegalovirus serostatus. The sort gate was single viable CD3+CD4+CD8-CD45RO+ cells for memory CD4+ T cells. The V end was cut by 2 bases, the J end by 0 bases, with 13 bases between. Germline V gives CDR1 MDHEN, CDR2 SYDVKM. CDR3 length: 17 residues. Assay used: immunoSEQ multiplex PCR; TCRdb lists only in-frame clones, some missing. The sample has about 60,000 clones, about 74% seen once. Sequencing used memory CD4+ T cells from blood. The chain recombines TRBV28 with TRBJ1-4; no clear D gene. This clonotype originated in an adult in good health and CMV-seronegative. CDR3 loop: CASSLGVTPATNEKLFF. The CDR3 nucleotides are TGTGCCAGCAGTTTAGGAGTCACTCCGGCAACTAATGAAAAACTGTTTTTT. Looking up the rest from reference TRBV28 and TRBJ1-4 gives the full variable domain: DVKVTQSSRYLVKRTGEKVFLECVQDMDHENMFWYRQDPGLGLRLIYFSYDVKMKEKGDIPEGYSVSREKKERFSLILESASTNQTSMYLCASSLGVTPATNEKLFFGSGTQLSVL.